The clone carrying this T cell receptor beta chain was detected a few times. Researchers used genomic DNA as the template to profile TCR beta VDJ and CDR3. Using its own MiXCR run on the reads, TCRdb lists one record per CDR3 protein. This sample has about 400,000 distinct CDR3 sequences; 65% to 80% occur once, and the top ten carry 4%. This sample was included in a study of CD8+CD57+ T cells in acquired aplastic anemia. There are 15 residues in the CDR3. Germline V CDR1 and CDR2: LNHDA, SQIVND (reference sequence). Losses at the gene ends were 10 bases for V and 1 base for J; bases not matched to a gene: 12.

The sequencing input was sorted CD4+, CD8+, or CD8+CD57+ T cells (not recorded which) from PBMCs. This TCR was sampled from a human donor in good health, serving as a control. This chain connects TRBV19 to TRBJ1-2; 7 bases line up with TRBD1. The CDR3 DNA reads TGTGCCACCTCAACCGGACAGGCGGATAACTATGGCTACACCTTC. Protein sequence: CATSTGQADNYGYTF.